One sample yielded the 2 T cell receptor beta chains listed below, sequenced in a study of blood T cells in healthy people across ages. Through a sample-barcoded 5' primer and a J-beta primer mix, a second PCR was run for about 7 to 12 cycles. Via MiXCR, TCRdb re-called the 5' RACE reads, giving one row per CDR3 protein. The table shows about 800,000 distinct CDR3 sequences, with about 45% occurring only once. The sequencing sample was made of blood. The receptors derive from an elderly man in good health.

This clonotype appeared a few times. The rearrangement joins TRBV20-1 to TRBJ2-1; possibly TRBD2 for D (6 bases). V was shortened by 1 base and J by 3 bases, with 22 bases between the two germline ends. Germline V CDR1 and CDR2: DFQATT, SNEGSKA (reference sequence). This CDR3 region has 18 residues. CDR3 DNA: TGCAGTGCTAGAGGGGCATCGGAGGGTGCTAAAATCTACAATGAGCAGTTCTTC. It yields the protein CSARGASEGAKIYNEQFF.

The chain employs TRBV7-2 and TRBJ2-1; 16 bases are a match to TRBD2. The CDR3 extends over 17 amino acids. V lost 5 bases, J lost 4 bases, and 5 bases stayed unmatched. Germline V gene data show CDR1 as SGHTA and CDR2 as FQGNSA. This CDR3 reads CASSLGTSGRGYNEQFF. The CDR3 DNA sequence: TGTGCCAGCAGCCTCGGGACTAGCGGGAGGGGGTACAATGAGCAGTTCTTC.